Listed below are T cell receptor beta chains from one sample, sequenced in a study of T cell changes during pregnancy in multiple sclerosis. Profiling relied on immunoSEQ multiplex PCR, and the TCRdb table lists in-frame clones only, not all of them. The table includes under 75,000 clones, 91% detected once. The input for sequencing was CD4+ T cells from peripheral blood mononuclear cells, taken after pregnancy. Receptors originate from a female donor in good health, enrolled as a control in a pregnancy study. CDR3s include the opening cysteine and the closing phenylalanine or tryptophan. D genes are given only for firm matches. Clone size, where shown, is once, few, many, or a class for clones that have expanded.

j_gene	d_gene	abundance	v_gene	CDR3nt	CDR3aa
TRBJ1-2	TRBD1	.	TRBV2	TGTGCCAGCAGTGACTGGAGTGGCAGGGGGCTGGACTATGGCTACACCTTC	CASSDWSGRGLDYGYTF
TRBJ1-4	TRBD1	.	TRBV19	TGTGCCAGTAGTACCACAGGGGGCGGAGAAAAACTGTTTTTT	CASSTTGGGEKLFF
TRBJ1-1	TRBD1	.	TRBV18	TGTGCCAGCTCACTCAGACAGGGTTGGACTGAAGCTTTCTTT	CASSLRQGWTEAFF
TRBJ1-1	.	once	TRBV6-5	TGTGCCAGCAGCCTACAGGGCGTGAACACTGAAGCTTTCTTT	CASSLQGVNTEAFF
TRBJ1-4	.	once	TRBV7-8	TGTGCCAGCAGCCCCCGGGCGGGGGGCATTGGGGAAAAACTGTTTTTT	CASSPRAGGIGEKLFF
TRBJ2-7	.	once	TRBV9	TGTGCCAGCAGCGTCGCCCCCCAAGGCAGGTACGAGCAGTACTTC	CASSVAPQGRYEQYF
TRBJ1-2	.	.	TRBV11-2	TGTGCCAGCAGCCCAAACAGGGAGGGCTACACCTTC	CASSPNREGYTF
TRBJ1-1	TRBD1	.	TRBV7-2	TGTGCCAGCAGCTTAGTAGGGACAGGGTTCAACACTGAAGCTTTCTTT	CASSLVGTGFNTEAFF
TRBJ1-1	TRBD1	.	TRBV7-9	TGTGCCAGCAGCTTAGAGGGGGCGCTGTCGATTGAAGCTTTCTTT	CASSLEGALSIEAFF
TRBJ1-4	.	.	TRBV7-9	TGTGCCAGCAGCTTAGAGCATTTTGCAACTAATGAAAAACTGTTTTTT	CASSLEHFATNEKLFF
TRBJ2-1	.	.	TRBV30	TGTGCCTGGAGTGTGTCTAGGACCTACAATGAGCAGTTCTTC	CAWSVSRTYNEQFF
TRBJ2-7	.	.	TRBV6-5	TGTGCCAGCAGCGACTACACGTCACCCTACGAGCAGTACTTC	CASSDYTSPYEQYF
TRBJ2-5	.	.	TRBV30	TGTGCCTGGAGTGTAACTGGACAACAAGAGACCCAGTACTTC	CAWSVTGQQETQYF
TRBJ1-6	.	.	TRBV5-1	TGCGCCAGCAGCTCGAGGGGAGGCGGTAATTCACCCCTCCACTTT	CASSSRGGGNSPLHF
TRBJ1-1	TRBD1	.	TRBV6-6	TGTGCCAGCAGCGACCCATTTTACAGGGGGGGCACTGAAGCTTTCTTT	CASSDPFYRGGTEAFF
TRBJ1-1	TRBD1	.	TRBV19	TGTGCCAGTAAATTCGGGACAGAAAACACTGAAGCTTTCTTT	CASKFGTENTEAFF
TRBJ2-2	TRBD1	once	TRBV5-1	TGCGCCAGCGGACGGACAGGGGGCGAAACCGGGGAGCTGTTTTTT	CASGRTGGETGELFF
TRBJ2-3	TRBD2	.	TRBV5-1	TGCGCCAGCAGCCTCCCCCGGGGGGGGGACCAAAACACAGATACGCAGTATTTT	CASSLPRGGDQNTDTQYF
TRBJ2-1	TRBD2	.	TRBV4-3	TGCGCCAGCAGCCCCCGGACTAGCGGGGGGACACCCTACAATGAGCAGTTCTTC	CASSPRTSGGTPYNEQFF
TRBJ2-3	.	once	TRBV7-2	TGTGCCAGCAGCACCCACTCCGGCACAGATACGCAGTATTTT	CASSTHSGTDTQYF
TRBJ1-5	TRBD1	.	TRBV10-1	TGCGCCAGCAGTGAGGACGACAGGGAACGGGTCCAGCCCCAGCATTTT	CASSEDDRERVQPQHF
TRBJ2-3	.	.	TRBV4-2	TGTGCCAGCAGCCAAGAGGAGGGGACAGATACGCAGTATTTT	CASSQEEGTDTQYF
TRBJ2-7	TRBD1	.	TRBV30	TGTGCCTGGAGGAACAGGGGATTCGACGAGCAGTACTTC	CAWRNRGFDEQYF
TRBJ2-3	TRBD2	.	TRBV5-1	TGCGCCAGCAGCTTGGGGCCCGCGGGGGGTGGGAAAGATACGCAGTATTTT	CASSLGPAGGGKDTQYF
TRBJ2-7	.	.	TRBV6-5	TGTGCCAGCAGGACCCCCGGGGGCTCCTACGAGCAGTACTTC	CASRTPGGSYEQYF
TRBJ1-2	.	.	TRBV4-3	TGCGCCAGCAGCCAAGAAGCCCAGGGTTTCGGGGGGTATGGCTACACCTTC	CASSQEAQGFGGYGYTF
TRBJ2-5	TRBD1	.	TRBV12-5	TGTGCTAGTGGAAAATCGGACAGGGGTGTTCGAGAGACCCAGTACTTC	CASGKSDRGVRETQYF
TRBJ1-6	TRBD1	.	TRBV27	TGTGCCAGCCGGGACAGGCGAAGCTCCTATAATTCACCCCTCCACTTT	CASRDRRSSYNSPLHF
TRBJ2-7	.	.	TRBV7-9	TGTGCCAGCAGCTTATATAACGAGCAGTACTTC	CASSLYNEQYF
TRBJ1-2	TRBD1	.	TRBV5-1	TGCGCCAGCAGCTTGGGATCAGGGGGCGCTTATGGCTACACCTTC	CASSLGSGGAYGYTF
TRBJ2-3	TRBD1	.	TRBV6-5	TGTGCCAGCAGTTCCCGGGACAGGGGATCACCAGATACGCAGTATTTT	CASSSRDRGSPDTQYF
TRBJ2-2	.	once	TRBV5-4	TGTGCCAGCAGCTTGGTCGGGGCGAACACCGGGGAGCTGTTTTTT	CASSLVGANTGELFF
TRBJ2-3	TRBD2	.	TRBV4-1	TGCGCCAGCAGATCCAGCGGGGGGGCCCGGGGAGATACGCAGTATTTT	CASRSSGGARGDTQYF
TRBJ1-6	.	.	TRBV9	TGTGCCAGCAGCTCCTCGGCAGGGAACTCACCCCTCCACTTT	CASSSSAGNSPLHF
TRBJ2-1	.	.	TRBV2	TGTGCCAGCAGTGAACTAGCTGGGAATGAGCAGTTCTTC	CASSELAGNEQFF
TRBJ1-1	.	.	TRBV6-1	TGTGCCAGCAGTAACATTGTGAACACTGAAGCTTTCTTT	CASSNIVNTEAFF
TRBJ1-3	.	.	TRBV6-6	TGTGCCATCACTACGGGGGGGCTTGGAAACACCATATATTTT	CAITTGGLGNTIYF
TRBJ1-1	.	.	TRBV5-1	TGCGCCAGCAGCTTGTCAGGCGGGGGGACTGAAGCTTTCTTT	CASSLSGGGTEAFF
TRBJ2-3	.	.	TRBV10-3	TGTGCCATCAGTTATATAGTCCCCACAGATACGCAGTATTTT	CAISYIVPTDTQYF
TRBJ2-3	.	.	TRBV19	TGTGCCAGTAGGACAGGATACACAGATACGCAGTATTTT	CASRTGYTDTQYF
TRBJ1-2	TRBD1	.	TRBV25-1	TGTGCCAGCAGTGAACCGGGACAGACCAACTATGGCTACACCTTC	CASSEPGQTNYGYTF
TRBJ1-2	.	.	TRBV18	TGTGCCAGCCGACTCACGGGGGGGCGTGTAGATGGCTACACCTTC	CASRLTGGRVDGYTF
TRBJ1-1	TRBD1	.	TRBV11-2	TGTGCCAGCAGCTTAGATCGGGACAGGGCTATGAACACTGAAGCTTTCTTT	CASSLDRDRAMNTEAFF
TRBJ2-3	.	.	TRBV5-4	TGTGCCAGCAGCTCCCGGGGCGGGGCTGGAAATACGCAGTATTTT	CASSSRGGAGNTQYF
TRBJ2-5	TRBD2	.	TRBV4-2	TGTGCCAGCAGCCAAGCGGCAACTAGCGTCGGGGAGACCCAGTACTTC	CASSQAATSVGETQYF
TRBJ2-7	.	.	TRBV5-1	TGCGCCAGCAGCTTCAAGCTGGACAGCACCTACGAGCAGTACTTC	CASSFKLDSTYEQYF
TRBJ1-6	.	.	TRBV12-5	TGTGCTAGTGGTTTGGGGACATCGGATTCACCCCTCCACTTT	CASGLGTSDSPLHF
TRBJ1-2	TRBD1	.	TRBV5-1	TGCGCCAGCAGCTCGGGACAGCATGACTTTAGTGGCTACACCTTC	CASSSGQHDFSGYTF
TRBJ1-6	TRBD1	.	TRBV7-8	TGTGCCAGCACCGACAGGGGCGGAAATTCACCCCTCCACTTT	CASTDRGGNSPLHF
TRBJ2-3	.	once	TRBV5-6	TGTGCCAGCAGCCGTGATCGACAGGCGAGCACAGATACGCAGTATTTT	CASSRDRQASTDTQYF
TRBJ2-3	TRBD2	.	TRBV5-5	TGTGCCAGCAGGAGATGGACTAGCGGGGCCACAGATACGCAGTATTTT	CASRRWTSGATDTQYF
TRBJ1-1	.	few	TRBV14	TGTGCCAGCAGCCACCTGGACAGCCTCCCCGTCGAAGCTTTCTTT	CASSHLDSLPVEAFF
TRBJ2-2	TRBD2	.	TRBV9	TGTGCCAGCAGCCCCCTCGCGGGGGGCGCCGGGGAGCTGTTTTTT	CASSPLAGGAGELFF
TRBJ2-5	TRBD2	.	TRBV5-4	TGTGCCAGCAGCTTGGGGGTAGCGGGGGGGTTGCAAGAGACCCAGTACTTC	CASSLGVAGGLQETQYF
TRBJ1-6	.	.	TRBV21-1	TGTGCCAGCAGCAAAGAATCAGACACGTATAATTCACCCCTCCACTTT	CASSKESDTYNSPLHF
TRBJ1-4	TRBD1	.	TRBV7-4	TGTGCCAGCAGCTCCAATGTAGGACAGGGGGCAGAAACTAATGAAAAACTGTTTTTT	CASSSNVGQGAETNEKLFF